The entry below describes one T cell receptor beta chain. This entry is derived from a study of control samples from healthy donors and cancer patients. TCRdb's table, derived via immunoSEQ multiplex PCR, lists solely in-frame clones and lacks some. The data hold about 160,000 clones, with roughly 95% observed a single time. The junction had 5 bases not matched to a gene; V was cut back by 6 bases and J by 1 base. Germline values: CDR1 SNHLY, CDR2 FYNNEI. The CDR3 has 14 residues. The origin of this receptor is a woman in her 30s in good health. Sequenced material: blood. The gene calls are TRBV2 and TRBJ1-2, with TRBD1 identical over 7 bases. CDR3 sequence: CASSRDRVNYGYTF. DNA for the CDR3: TGTGCCAGCAGCCGAGACAGGGTTAACTATGGCTACACCTTC.